The rows below give T cell receptor beta chains drawn from one sample of a study of cytomegalovirus exposure and HLA in healthy donors. The data were produced by immunoSEQ multiplex PCR, yet TCRdb's version contains in-frame clones alone and is incomplete. The repertoire includes roughly 150,000 clones, approximately 86% of them detected once, and 2% to 2.5% sits in the top ten. The sequencing sample was made of PBMCs. These receptors were collected from a woman aged 18 to 35 in good health and CMV-seronegative. The CDR3 runs from the conserved cysteine through the conserved F or W. The D gene is left open where the match is weak. Clone size is stated in some rows and not others, as once, few, many or a class when expanded.

CDR3: CASSSLRNRESNYGYTF
DNA: TGTGCCAGCAGCTCCTTGAGAAACAGGGAATCTAACTATGGCTACACCTTC
D: -
V: TRBV11-2
J: TRBJ1-2
size: -

CDR3: CASSPPGLAGARYEQYF
DNA: TGTGCCAGCTCACCACCGGGACTAGCGGGAGCCCGCTACGAGCAGTACTTC
D: TRBD2
V: TRBV18
J: TRBJ2-7
size: -

CDR3: CASSPLTGNQPQHF
DNA: TGTGCCAGTAGTCCCCTCACAGGTAATCAGCCCCAGCATTTT
D: -
V: TRBV19
J: TRBJ1-5
size: -

CDR3: CASGLTGNEQFF
DNA: TGTGCCAGCGGCCTAACAGGGAATGAGCAGTTCTTC
D: -
V: TRBV11-2
J: TRBJ2-1
size: few

CDR3: CASSLGGDTGELFF
DNA: TGTGCCAGCAGCTTAGGGGGCGACACCGGGGAGCTGTTTTTT
D: -
V: TRBV11-3
J: TRBJ2-2
size: once

CDR3: CASSRRGPGRQFF
DNA: TGTGCCAGCAGCCGACGGGGTCCCGGGCGGCAGTTCTTC
D: -
V: TRBV27
J: TRBJ2-1
size: -

CDR3: CASSLREGKSPPYEQYF
DNA: TGTGCCAGCAGTTTAAGGGAGGGCAAATCCCCCCCCTACGAGCAGTACTTC
D: TRBD2
V: TRBV28
J: TRBJ2-7
size: -

CDR3: CASSRTGANNYGYTF
DNA: TGTGCCAGCAGCCGGACAGGGGCCAATAACTATGGCTACACCTTC
D: TRBD1
V: TRBV5-6
J: TRBJ1-2
size: -

CDR3: CASSLEAGAGGYTF
DNA: TGCGCCAGCAGCTTGGAAGCAGGGGCGGGCGGCTACACCTTC
D: -
V: TRBV5-1
J: TRBJ1-2
size: -

CDR3: CSVDYHQETQYF
DNA: TGCAGCGTTGATTATCACCAAGAGACCCAGTACTTC
D: -
V: TRBV29-1
J: TRBJ2-5
size: -

CDR3: CASSYDRVADTQYF
DNA: TGTGCCAGCAGTTACGACAGGGTGGCAGATACGCAGTATTTT
D: TRBD1
V: TRBV7-8
J: TRBJ2-3
size: -

CDR3: CASSATGELFF
DNA: TGTGCCAGCAGCGCAACCGGGGAGCTGTTTTTT
D: -
V: TRBV9
J: TRBJ2-2
size: -

CDR3: CASSQAADHPSNQPQHF
DNA: TGCGCCAGCAGTCAGGCCGCAGATCACCCTAGCAATCAGCCCCAGCATTTT
D: -
V: TRBV23-1
J: TRBJ1-5
size: -

CDR3: CASSPGQLGETQYF
DNA: TGCGCCAGCAGCCCAGGACAGTTAGGAGAGACCCAGTACTTC
D: -
V: TRBV4-3
J: TRBJ2-5
size: -

CDR3: CASSAGGQGGRNEKLFF
DNA: TGTGCCAGCAGCGCCGGCGGGCAGGGGGGAAGAAATGAAAAACTGTTTTTT
D: TRBD1
V: TRBV11-2
J: TRBJ1-4
size: -

CDR3: CASSEIRGRGNNEQFF
DNA: TGCGCCAGCAGTGAGATCAGGGGAAGGGGTAACAATGAGCAGTTCTTC
D: -
V: TRBV10-1
J: TRBJ2-1
size: -

CDR3: CASSTRNQPQHF
DNA: TGTGCCAGCAGTACCAGGAATCAGCCCCAGCATTTT
D: -
V: TRBV6-5
J: TRBJ1-5
size: -

CDR3: CATDRERYYGYTF
DNA: TGTGCCACGGACAGGGAAAGATACTATGGCTACACCTTC
D: TRBD1
V: TRBV7-9
J: TRBJ1-2
size: once

CDR3: CASRPPRDRGYNEQFF
DNA: TGTGCCAGCAGACCCCCGCGGGACAGGGGCTACAATGAGCAGTTCTTC
D: TRBD1
V: TRBV6-6
J: TRBJ2-1
size: -

CDR3: CSVHSYGGVGAGETQYF
DNA: TGCAGCGTTCACTCTTACGGGGGAGTTGGGGCCGGAGAGACCCAGTACTTC
D: -
V: TRBV29-1
J: TRBJ2-5
size: -

CDR3: CASLGTGTGYGYTF
DNA: TGTGCCAGTCTCGGGACAGGGACTGGCTATGGCTACACCTTC
D: TRBD1
V: TRBV18
J: TRBJ1-2
size: -

CDR3: CASSLVGGENQPQHF
DNA: TGCGCCAGCAGCTTGGTCGGGGGGGAGAATCAGCCCCAGCATTTT
D: -
V: TRBV5-1
J: TRBJ1-5
size: -

CDR3: CASSPQEIQETQYF
DNA: TGTGCCAGCTCACCACAGGAGATACAAGAGACCCAGTACTTC
D: -
V: TRBV18
J: TRBJ2-5
size: -

CDR3: CAWSVKSKNTGELFF
DNA: TGTGCCTGGAGTGTAAAATCTAAGAACACCGGGGAGCTGTTTTTT
D: -
V: TRBV30
J: TRBJ2-2
size: -